This record looks at one TCR beta chain sequence and its context. Its antigen is unknown. Diagnostic decisions used clinical symptoms, serum thyroxine and TRAb, thyroid ultrasound and orbital computed tomography. Amplification of TCR beta CDR3 regions was performed using RNA transcripts as template. HTBI primers were used for first-round RT-PCR of the TCR CDR3. TCRdb re-derived calls from the multiplex PCR reads in MiXCR, one entry per CDR3 protein. The sample yields 650,000 to 800,000 distinct CDR3 sequences, 45% seen once. This sample is part of a study of T cells in Graves' hyperthyroidism and ophthalmopathy. Study observations and caveats: Also found in blood were most expanded thyroid clonotypes above 0.001.

Trimming pared 8 bases from V and 0 bases from J, leaving 26 bases between. The CDR3 extends over 19 amino acids. CDR1 is SQVTM and CDR2 is ANQGSEA in the germline V gene. The sequence derives from an adult man with Graves' disease, either hyperthyroidism or ophthalmopathy (not recorded which). The chain employs TRBV29-1 and TRBJ2-6, with D maybe TRBD1 (6 bases). The specimen sequenced was peripheral blood or thyroid tissue (not recorded which). The CDR3 loop is CSLWGRASSPFSGANVLTF. The CDR3 coding sequence is TGCAGCTTGTGGGGGCGGGCATCGAGCCCTTTCTCTGGGGCCAACGTCCTGACTTTC.